A single sample is the source of the 5 T cell receptor beta chains below, sequenced in a study of CD8+ T cells in alopecia areata. Indicated treatment: oral pan-JAK inhibitor, 5-10 mg twice daily. Following extraction, RNA underwent reverse transcription to cDNA, which served as the sequencing template. Generated by immunoSEQ multiplex PCR, the TCRdb table keeps only in-frame clones and is missing some. The table shows about 120,000 clones, with approximately 54% occurring only once. Sequences were derived from CD8+ T cells sorted from blood, sampled at week 24, from a patient treated with tofacitinib. These receptors were taken from a human donor with alopecia areata.

The chain couples TRBV11-2 to TRBJ2-1, with a tentative D call TRBD1 (6 bases). The germline V gene encodes CDR1 SGHAT and CDR2 FQNNGV. Trimming took off 5 bases at V and 2 bases at J, with 7 bases between the two ends. The length of the CDR3 is 13 residues. The chain's CDR3 is CASSRTAYNEQFF. CDR3 in DNA: TGTGCCAGCAGCCGGACAGCCTACAATGAGCAGTTCTTC.

On this clone itself: Other DNA sequences in the same sample also yield this CDR3. V and J are TRBV29-1 and TRBJ1-2; D is undetermined. The CDR3 has 11 residues. Trimming pared 5 bases from V and 2 bases from J, leaving 6 bases between. Germline-derived CDR1 and CDR2 are SQVTM and ANQGSEA. CDR3 coding DNA: TGCAGCGTTTCAGGAAACTATGGCTACACCTTC. Translated, it gives CSVSGNYGYTF.

The chain employs TRBV27 and TRBJ1-2; no clear D gene. Germline lookup yields CDR1 MNHEY and CDR2 SMNVEV (reference sequence). The CDR3 is 13 amino acids. Trimming shortened V by 6 bases and J by 1 base, and 9 bases separated the two germline ends. The CDR3: CASSLGFNYGYTF. In nucleotides, the CDR3 is TGTGCCAGCAGCCTCGGGTTTAACTATGGCTACACCTTC.

The V and J genes are TRBV4-1 and TRBJ1-5; 8 bases align to TRBD1. This CDR3 is 17 amino acids long. Losses at the gene ends were 1 base for V and 0 bases for J; bases not matched to a gene: 5. Germline CDR1 and CDR2: MGHRA and YSYEKL. For the CDR3, the DNA is TGCGCCAGCAGCCAAGTACCGGGACAGGCTAGCAATCAGCCCCAGCATTTT. This encodes CASSQVPGQASNQPQHF.

This rearrangement joins TRBV14 to TRBJ2-7, with 9 bases identical to TRBD1. The CDR3 is made up of 15 amino acids. The junction had 5 bases not matched to a gene; V was cut back by 4 bases and J by 1 base. Germline V gene lookup returns CDR1 SGHDN and CDR2 FVKESK. CDR3 sequence reads: CASSLGTGKSYEQYF. The DNA for the CDR3 is TGTGCCAGCAGCCTTGGGACAGGGAAATCCTACGAGCAGTACTTC.